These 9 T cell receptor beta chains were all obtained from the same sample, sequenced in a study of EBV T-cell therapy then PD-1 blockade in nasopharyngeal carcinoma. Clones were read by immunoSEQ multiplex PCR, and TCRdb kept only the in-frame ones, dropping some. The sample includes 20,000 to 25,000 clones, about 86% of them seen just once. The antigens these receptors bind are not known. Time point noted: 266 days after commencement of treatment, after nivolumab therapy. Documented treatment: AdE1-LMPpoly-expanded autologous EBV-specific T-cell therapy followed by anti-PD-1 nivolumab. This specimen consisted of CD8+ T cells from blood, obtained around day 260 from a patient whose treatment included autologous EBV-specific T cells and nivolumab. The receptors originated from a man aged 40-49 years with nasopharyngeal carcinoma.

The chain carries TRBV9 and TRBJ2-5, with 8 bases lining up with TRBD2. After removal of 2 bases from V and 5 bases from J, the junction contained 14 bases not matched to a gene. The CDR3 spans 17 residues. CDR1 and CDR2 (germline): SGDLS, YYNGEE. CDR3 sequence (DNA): TGTGCCAGCAGCGTCGGTGGGGGGACTAGTGGAGCGGAGACCCAGTACTTC. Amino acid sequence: CASSVGGGTSGAETQYF.

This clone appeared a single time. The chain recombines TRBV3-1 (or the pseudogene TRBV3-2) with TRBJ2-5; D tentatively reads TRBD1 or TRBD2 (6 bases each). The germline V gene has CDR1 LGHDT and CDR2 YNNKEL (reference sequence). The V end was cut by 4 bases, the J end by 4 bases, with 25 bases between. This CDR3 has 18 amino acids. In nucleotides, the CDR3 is TGTGCCAGCAGCCGCGTGGTGTTGGGGGGCGTCCAGGGAGAGACCCAGTACTTC. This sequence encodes CASSRVVLGGVQGETQYF.

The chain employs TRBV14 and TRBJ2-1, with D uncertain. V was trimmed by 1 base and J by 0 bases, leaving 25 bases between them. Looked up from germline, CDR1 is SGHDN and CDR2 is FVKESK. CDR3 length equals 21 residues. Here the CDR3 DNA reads TGTGCCAGCAGCCAAGGCTGGGAACTGAGATGGGGATTGAGCTCCTACAATGAGCAGTTCTTC. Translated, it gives CASSQGWELRWGLSSYNEQFF. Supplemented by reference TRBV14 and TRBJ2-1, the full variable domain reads EAGVTQFPSHSVIEKGQTVTLRCDPISGHDNLYWYRRVMGKEIKFLLHFVKESKQDESGMPNNRFLAERTGGTYSTLKVQPAELEDSGVYFCASSQGWELRWGLSSYNEQFFGPGTRLTVL.

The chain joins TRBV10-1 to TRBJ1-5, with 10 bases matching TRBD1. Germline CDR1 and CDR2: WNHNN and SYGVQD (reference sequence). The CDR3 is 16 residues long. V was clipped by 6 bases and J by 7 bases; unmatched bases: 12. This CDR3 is CASSRKPDRGGQPQHF. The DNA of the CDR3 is TGCGCCAGCAGCCGAAAACCGGACAGGGGGGGCCAGCCCCAGCATTTT.

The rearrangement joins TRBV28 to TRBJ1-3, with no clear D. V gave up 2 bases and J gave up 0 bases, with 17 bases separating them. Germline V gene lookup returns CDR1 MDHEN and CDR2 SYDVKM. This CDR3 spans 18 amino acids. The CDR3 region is CASSLGGVAMSSGNTIYF. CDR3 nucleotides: TGTGCCAGCAGTTTAGGAGGCGTAGCCATGAGCTCTGGAAACACCATATATTTT.

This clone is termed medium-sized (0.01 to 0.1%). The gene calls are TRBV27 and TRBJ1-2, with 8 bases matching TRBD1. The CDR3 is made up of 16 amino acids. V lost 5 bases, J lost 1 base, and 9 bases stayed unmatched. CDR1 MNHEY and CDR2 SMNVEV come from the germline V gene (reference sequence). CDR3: CASSDRTGIFNYGYTF. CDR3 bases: TGTGCCAGCAGTGATAGGACAGGGATATTTAACTATGGCTACACCTTC.

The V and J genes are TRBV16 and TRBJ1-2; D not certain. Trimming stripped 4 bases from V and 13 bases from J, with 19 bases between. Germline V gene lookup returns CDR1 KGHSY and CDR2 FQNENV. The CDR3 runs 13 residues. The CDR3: CASSLVVIGEGTF. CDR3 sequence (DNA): TGTGCCAGCAGCCTCGTAGTGATCGGGGAAGGCACCTTC. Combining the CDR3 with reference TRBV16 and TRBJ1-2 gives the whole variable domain GEEVAQTPKHLVRGEGQKAKLYCAPIKGHSYVFWYQQVLKNEFKFLISFQNENVFDETGMPKERFSAKCLPNSPCSLEIQATKLEDSAVYFCASSLVVIGEGTFGSGTRLTVV.

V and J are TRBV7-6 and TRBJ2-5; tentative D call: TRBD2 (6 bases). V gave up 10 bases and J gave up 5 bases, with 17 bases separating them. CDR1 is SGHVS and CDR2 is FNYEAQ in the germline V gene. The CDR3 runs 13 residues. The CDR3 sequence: CATIRSRGETQYF. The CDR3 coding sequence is TGTGCCACTATAAGGTCGCGGGGCGAGACCCAGTACTTC.

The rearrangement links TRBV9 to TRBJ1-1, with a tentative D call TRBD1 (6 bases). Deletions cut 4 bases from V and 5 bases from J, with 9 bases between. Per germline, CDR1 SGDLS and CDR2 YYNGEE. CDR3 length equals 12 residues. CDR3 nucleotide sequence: TGTGCCAGCAGCCCAACAGGGACTGAAGCTTTCTTT. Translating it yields CASSPTGTEAFF.